This is a list of T cell receptor beta chains from one sample in a study of blood T cell repertoires in COVID-19. The table came from immunoSEQ multiplex PCR; TCRdb's copy has only in-frame clones and leaves some out. The data show approximately 72,000 clones, approximately 85% seen once. The sample taken for sequencing was peripheral blood. These receptors were collected from a woman older than 75 with active or convalescent COVID-19. Both conserved end residues are part of each CDR3. Fields, in order: D gene, clone size, J gene, V gene, CDR3 protein, CDR3 DNA. A D gene is named only where the DNA matches it firmly. Rows give clone size only sometimes, using once, few, many, or a class for an expanded clone.

D gene: .; clone size: .; J gene: TRBJ2-3; V gene: TRBV30; CDR3 protein: CAWSPMVGTDTQYF; CDR3 DNA: TGTGCCTGGAGTCCCATGGTAGGCACAGATACGCAGTATTTT
D gene: TRBD2; clone size: .; J gene: TRBJ2-1; V gene: TRBV19; CDR3 protein: CASRLLAGGYNEQFF; CDR3 DNA: TGTGCCAGTAGACTACTAGCGGGGGGGTACAATGAGCAGTTCTTC
D gene: .; clone size: .; J gene: TRBJ2-5; V gene: TRBV9; CDR3 protein: CASSLIGGLETQYF; CDR3 DNA: TGTGCCAGCAGCCTCATTGGGGGGTTAGAGACCCAGTACTTC
D gene: .; clone size: .; J gene: TRBJ1-1; V gene: TRBV9; CDR3 protein: CASSVEDGDTEAFF; CDR3 DNA: TGTGCCAGCAGCGTAGAGGACGGGGACACTGAAGCTTTCTTT
D gene: .; clone size: .; J gene: TRBJ1-3; V gene: TRBV5-6; CDR3 protein: CASSSTGFSGNTIYF; CDR3 DNA: TGTGCCAGCAGCTCCACAGGATTCTCTGGAAACACCATATATTTT
D gene: .; clone size: .; J gene: TRBJ2-5; V gene: TRBV4-3; CDR3 protein: CASSQEMAGGGGSETQYF; CDR3 DNA: TGCGCCAGCAGCCAAGAAATGGCTGGCGGGGGCGGTTCGGAGACCCAGTACTTC
D gene: TRBD1; clone size: .; J gene: TRBJ2-2; V gene: TRBV24-1; CDR3 protein: CATRGAGGAYGELFF; CDR3 DNA: TGTGCCACCAGGGGGGCAGGGGGCGCTTACGGGGAGCTGTTTTTT
D gene: .; clone size: .; J gene: TRBJ2-6; V gene: TRBV5-1; CDR3 protein: CASSLINSGANVLTF; CDR3 DNA: TGCGCCAGCAGCTTAATCAACTCTGGGGCCAACGTCCTGACTTTC
D gene: TRBD1; clone size: .; J gene: TRBJ2-2; V gene: TRBV6-2/TRBV6-3; CDR3 protein: CASSYPRTGFAGELFF; CDR3 DNA: TGTGCCAGCAGTTACCCTCGGACAGGGTTCGCCGGGGAGCTGTTTTTT
D gene: .; clone size: .; J gene: TRBJ1-1; V gene: TRBV19; CDR3 protein: CASSIHWGGTEAFF; CDR3 DNA: TGTGCCAGTAGTATCCATTGGGGAGGAACTGAAGCTTTCTTT
D gene: .; clone size: .; J gene: TRBJ1-5; V gene: TRBV6-1; CDR3 protein: CAGSQGFGQPQHF; CDR3 DNA: TGTGCCGGATCGCAGGGGTTCGGTCAGCCCCAGCATTTT
D gene: TRBD1; clone size: .; J gene: TRBJ1-5; V gene: TRBV6-5; CDR3 protein: CASSRQGASDQPQHF; CDR3 DNA: TGTGCCAGCAGTAGACAGGGGGCGTCGGATCAGCCCCAGCATTTT
D gene: TRBD1; clone size: .; J gene: TRBJ2-5; V gene: TRBV30; CDR3 protein: CAWGDRGHRAQYF; CDR3 DNA: TGTGCCTGGGGGGACAGGGGGCACAGGGCCCAGTACTTC
D gene: TRBD1; clone size: .; J gene: TRBJ1-2; V gene: TRBV5-1; CDR3 protein: CASSLAGQGNGYTF; CDR3 DNA: TGCGCCAGCAGCTTGGCCGGACAGGGGAACGGCTACACCTTC
D gene: .; clone size: .; J gene: TRBJ1-5; V gene: TRBV7-2; CDR3 protein: CASRPAAGGQGRNQPQHF; CDR3 DNA: TGTGCCAGCCGCCCCGCGGCGGGGGGGCAGGGGCGCAATCAGCCCCAGCATTTT
D gene: .; clone size: .; J gene: TRBJ2-1; V gene: TRBV12-2; CDR3 protein: CASSGHSYNEQFF; CDR3 DNA: TGTGCAAGTAGCGGGCACTCCTACAATGAGCAGTTCTTC
D gene: TRBD1; clone size: .; J gene: TRBJ1-2; V gene: TRBV30; CDR3 protein: CAWSGPQGGYYGYTF; CDR3 DNA: TGTGCCTGGAGTGGACCCCAAGGGGGCTACTATGGCTACACCTTC
D gene: .; clone size: .; J gene: TRBJ1-1; V gene: TRBV9; CDR3 protein: CASSPRWSPSGNTEAFF; CDR3 DNA: TGTGCCAGCAGCCCCCGTTGGAGTCCATCGGGGAACACTGAAGCTTTCTTT
D gene: TRBD2; clone size: .; J gene: TRBJ2-1; V gene: TRBV5-1; CDR3 protein: CASSLVLAGGPMLEQFF; CDR3 DNA: TGCGCCAGCAGCTTGGTTTTGGCGGGGGGGCCGATGTTGGAGCAGTTCTTC
D gene: TRBD1; clone size: .; J gene: TRBJ1-3; V gene: TRBV3-1/TRBV3-2; CDR3 protein: CASSPRQGDGNTIYF; CDR3 DNA: TGTGCCAGCAGCCCCCGTCAGGGGGATGGAAACACCATATATTTT
D gene: TRBD1; clone size: .; J gene: TRBJ1-1; V gene: TRBV5-6; CDR3 protein: CASSLYEGASTEAFF; CDR3 DNA: TGTGCCAGCAGCTTGTACGAGGGGGCGAGCACTGAAGCTTTCTTT
D gene: .; clone size: .; J gene: TRBJ2-7; V gene: TRBV6-2/TRBV6-3; CDR3 protein: CASSYRAVASYEQYF; CDR3 DNA: TGTGCCAGCAGTTATCGCGCCGTAGCCTCCTACGAGCAGTACTTC
D gene: .; clone size: .; J gene: TRBJ2-1; V gene: TRBV10-3; CDR3 protein: CAIVEGRGSYNEQFF; CDR3 DNA: TGTGCCATCGTTGAGGGACGGGGGTCCTACAATGAGCAGTTCTTC
D gene: .; clone size: .; J gene: TRBJ2-1; V gene: TRBV20-1; CDR3 protein: CSAHYNEQFF; CDR3 DNA: TGCAGTGCTCACTACAATGAGCAGTTCTTC
D gene: .; clone size: once; J gene: TRBJ2-1; V gene: TRBV28; CDR3 protein: CASSFLVGTANNEQFF; CDR3 DNA: TGTGCCAGCAGCTTTTTAGTCGGGACTGCCAACAATGAGCAGTTCTTC
D gene: .; clone size: .; J gene: TRBJ2-1; V gene: TRBV13; CDR3 protein: CASSFPGLRINEQFF; CDR3 DNA: TGTGCCAGCAGCTTTCCGGGACTGCGGATCAATGAGCAGTTCTTC
D gene: .; clone size: few; J gene: TRBJ1-1; V gene: TRBV6-6; CDR3 protein: CASSWGGAAANTEAFF; CDR3 DNA: TGTGCCAGCAGTTGGGGAGGGGCCGCAGCGAACACTGAAGCTTTCTTT
D gene: .; clone size: .; J gene: TRBJ2-7; V gene: TRBV3-1/TRBV3-2; CDR3 protein: CASSQLYEQYF; CDR3 DNA: TGTGCCAGCAGCCAACTTTACGAGCAGTACTTC
D gene: .; clone size: few; J gene: TRBJ1-3; V gene: TRBV2; CDR3 protein: CASGGGTNIYF; CDR3 DNA: TGTGCCAGCGGCGGAGGAACGAACATATATTTT
D gene: .; clone size: .; J gene: TRBJ2-2; V gene: TRBV5-6; CDR3 protein: CASSLAARSTGELFF; CDR3 DNA: TGTGCCAGCAGCTTGGCGGCGAGGAGTACCGGGGAGCTGTTTTTT
D gene: .; clone size: .; J gene: TRBJ2-1; V gene: TRBV6-5; CDR3 protein: CASSYARDEQFF; CDR3 DNA: TGTGCCAGCAGTTACGCCCGGGATGAGCAGTTCTTC
D gene: .; clone size: .; J gene: TRBJ1-1; V gene: TRBV9; CDR3 protein: CASSKGDATEAFF; CDR3 DNA: TGTGCCAGCAGCAAAGGGGATGCGACTGAAGCTTTCTTT
D gene: .; clone size: .; J gene: TRBJ1-1; V gene: TRBV27; CDR3 protein: CASSLVEGGGWTEAFF; CDR3 DNA: TGTGCCAGCAGTTTAGTGGAGGGTGGGGGATGGACTGAAGCTTTCTTT
D gene: .; clone size: .; J gene: TRBJ2-4; V gene: TRBV18; CDR3 protein: CASSPPIILEGNIQYF; CDR3 DNA: TGTGCCAGCTCACCACCGATCATTCTCGAGGGAAACATTCAGTACTTC
D gene: .; clone size: once; J gene: TRBJ2-5; V gene: TRBV27; CDR3 protein: CASSLIGGPGTQYF; CDR3 DNA: TGTGCCAGCAGTTTAATTGGGGGCCCCGGGACCCAGTACTTC
D gene: TRBD2; clone size: once; J gene: TRBJ2-1; V gene: TRBV6-6; CDR3 protein: CAVSEPAGGYNEQFF; CDR3 DNA: TGTGCCGTCAGCGAGCCAGCGGGGGGCTACAATGAGCAGTTCTTC
D gene: .; clone size: .; J gene: TRBJ2-1; V gene: TRBV12-3/TRBV12-4; CDR3 protein: CASSAILLAQFF; CDR3 DNA: TGTGCCAGCAGTGCTATCCTGCTAGCGCAGTTCTTC
D gene: .; clone size: .; J gene: TRBJ2-7; V gene: TRBV11-2; CDR3 protein: CASSLVRWADYEQYF; CDR3 DNA: TGTGCCAGCAGCTTAGTTCGTTGGGCAGACTACGAGCAGTACTTC